This T cell receptor beta chain was sequenced during a study of cytomegalovirus exposure and HLA in healthy donors. As for the study in general: Most donors, less than 85% of several hundred genotyped, fell in the Caucasian-associated ancestry cluster. Whole-study results and caveats: Earlier analysis looked at TCR beta V segments, and most were productive about 87% or about 30% of the time. The study designated 150 or so TCR beta chains cytomegalovirus-associated.

Donors likely had unrecorded immune exposures despite being nominally healthy when sampled. Germline CDR1 GTSNPN, CDR2 SVGIG (reference sequence). There are 15 residues in the CDR3. After removal of 5 bases from V and 6 bases from J, the junction contained 10 bases not matched to a gene. A remark on this clone: The antigen is unknown.

In the PCR, 60 Vbeta and 13 Jbeta primers were used. Some clones are missing from TCRdb's copy, which holds only in-frame ones; the method was immunoSEQ multiplex PCR. The table shows roughly 100,000 clones, with 70% to 75% occurring only once. This receptor was taken from a female donor in good health and CMV-seronegative. This rearrangement joins TRBV30 to TRBJ2-2; 9 positions match TRBD2. Sequencing used PBMCs. The CDR3 sequence: CAWDLGIAGAGELFF. DNA for the CDR3: TGTGCCTGGGACCTCGGGATAGCGGGAGCCGGGGAGCTGTTTTTT.